The 25 T cell receptor beta chains below were found in one sample sequenced in a study of blood T cell repertoires in COVID-19. This table comes from immunoSEQ multiplex PCR, and its TCRdb copy is limited to in-frame clones, with some not included. The sample lists 200,000 to 250,000 clones, about 85% seen once, with over 9.5% in the top ten. The sequencing input was peripheral blood. The receptor source for this set is a woman younger than 35 who had recovered from COVID-19.

This clone has a single count. The chain uses TRBV14 and TRBJ2-7, with 8 bases lining up with TRBD2. CDR3 length: 15 residues. Looked up from germline, CDR1 is SGHDN and CDR2 is FVKESK. With V trimmed by 4 bases and J by 6 bases, 11 bases remained unmatched. CDR3 sequence reads: CASSPRTSLSGEQYF. CDR3 nucleotides: TGTGCCAGCAGCCCCCGGACTAGCTTATCCGGCGAGCAGTACTTC. The full variable domain, with the rest looked up from reference TRBV14 and TRBJ2-7, is EAGVTQFPSHSVIEKGQTVTLRCDPISGHDNLYWYRRVMGKEIKFLLHFVKESKQDESGMPNNRFLAERTGGTYSTLKVQPAELEDSGVYFCASSPRTSLSGEQYFGPGTRLTVT.

This chain joins TRBV5-5 and TRBJ2-7, with a weak D call TRBD1 (6 bases). Trimming stripped 0 bases from V and 1 base from J, with 11 bases between. The V gene's germline CDR1 is SGHKS and CDR2 YYEKEE (reference sequence). The CDR3 has 15 amino acids. The chain's CDR3 is CASSLGGQPSYEQYF. The CDR3 bases are TGTGCCAGCAGCTTGGGGGGACAACCATCCTACGAGCAGTACTTC.

This sequence joins TRBV19 and TRBJ2-2; tentatively, D is TRBD2 (6 bases). Germline V CDR1 and CDR2: LNHDA, SQIVND (reference sequence). The CDR3 contains 16 residues. V was shortened by 2 bases and J by 1 base, with 11 bases between the two germline ends. The CDR3 DNA is TGTGCCAGTAGTATACCGGGACTCCTGAACACCGGGGAGCTGTTTTTT. It yields the protein CASSIPGLLNTGELFF. Full variable domain (rest looked up from reference TRBV19 and TRBJ2-2): DGGITQSPKYLFRKEGQNVTLSCEQNLNHDAMYWYRQDPGQGLRLIYYSQIVNDFQKGDIAEGYSVSREKKESFPLTVTSAQKNPTAFYLCASSIPGLLNTGELFFGEGSRLTVL.

The rearrangement links TRBV3-1 (or the pseudogene TRBV3-2) to TRBJ2-5, with D possibly TRBD1 on 6 matching bases. V lost 7 bases and J 5 bases, leaving 14 bases between the germline ends. Per the germline V gene, CDR1 is LGHDT and CDR2 is YNNKEL (reference sequence). The CDR3 covers 13 residues. This chain's CDR3 is CASKWNREETQYF. CDR3 in DNA: TGTGCCAGCAAATGGAACAGGGAGGAGACCCAGTACTTC.

This chain connects TRBV25-1 to TRBJ1-2; 10 nucleotides align to TRBD1. V trimming: 5 bases; J trimming: 7 bases; junction bases outside the gene matches: 10. Germline CDR1 and CDR2: MGHDK and SYGVNS. The CDR3 sequence is 15 residues long. The CDR3 is CASSPLRDRGFGYTF. In nucleotides, the CDR3 is TGTGCCAGCAGTCCCCTAAGGGACAGGGGATTTGGCTACACCTTC.

The gene calls are TRBV7-9 and TRBJ2-7; D perhaps matches TRBD1 (6 bases). The germline V and J ends were trimmed by 4 bases and 2 bases, with 12 bases remaining between them. The CDR3 extends over 14 amino acids. Germline V CDR1 and CDR2: SEHNR, FQNEAQ (reference sequence). CDR3 nucleotide sequence: TGTGCCAGCAGCTCCGGGACACACCCCTACGAGCAGTACTTC. Residues: CASSSGTHPYEQYF. The full variable domain, completed using reference TRBV7-9 and TRBJ2-7, is DTGVSQNPRHKITKRGQNVTFRCDPISEHNRLYWYRQTLGQGPEFLTYFQNEAQLEKSRLLSDRFSAERPKGSFSTLEIQRTEQGDSAMYLCASSSGTHPYEQYFGPGTRLTVT.

This chain joins TRBV3-1 (or the pseudogene TRBV3-2) and TRBJ2-7; 8 positions agree with TRBD2. CDR3 size: 18 residues. The trim removed 3 bases at V and 6 bases at J, leaving 19 bases unmatched. From germline, CDR1 is LGHDT and CDR2 YNNKEL (reference sequence). CDR3 DNA: TGTGCCAGCAGCCAGACTTCCGGGATCCGCGGGAGGTTGCGCGAGCAGTACTTC. Protein product: CASSQTSGIRGRLREQYF.

The J gene is TRBJ2-6, the V gene TRBV6-2 or TRBV6-3; D not certain. The CDR3 contains 15 residues. Germline V gene sequence: CDR1 MNHEY, CDR2 SVGEGT. V lost 4 bases and J 1 base, leaving 8 bases between the germline ends. The CDR3 DNA follows: TGTGCCAGCAGTTCCCCCAGGTCTGGGGCCAACGTCCTGACTTTC. Residues: CASSSPRSGANVLTF.

CDR3 region: CASSARGTGVTEAFF. CDR3 sequence (DNA): TGTGCCAGCAGTGCCCGCGGGACAGGGGTGACTGAAGCTTTCTTT. The gene calls are TRBV2 and TRBJ1-1; 10 nucleotides agree with TRBD1. CDR1 and CDR2 from the germline V gene are SNHLY and FYNNEI. The V gene end was trimmed by 4 bases and the J gene end by 5 bases; junction bases not matched to a gene: 7. There are 15 residues in the CDR3.

The rearrangement links TRBV9 to TRBJ2-7; 7 bases map to TRBD2. Germline V gene sequence: CDR1 SGDLS, CDR2 YYNGEE. This CDR3 has 17 amino acids. The V gene end was trimmed by 4 bases and the J gene end by 5 bases; junction bases not matched to a gene: 18. The CDR3 is CASSPLGGSGSLDEQYF. For the CDR3, the DNA is TGTGCCAGCAGCCCCCTTGGCGGGAGCGGGTCTTTGGACGAGCAGTACTTC. The full variable domain, in which reference TRBV9 and TRBJ2-7 provide the parts outside the CDR3, is DSGVTQTPKHLITATGQRVTLRCSPRSGDLSVYWYQQSLDQGLQFLIQYYNGEERAKGNILERFSAQQFPDLHSELNLSSLELGDSALYFCASSPLGGSGSLDEQYFGPGTRLTVT.

The chain combines TRBV10-2 with TRBJ2-1, with 14 nucleotides matching TRBD2. The V and J ends lost 8 bases and 1 base, in that order; junction bases with no gene match: 1. The CDR3 runs 15 residues. Germline V gives CDR1 WSHSY, CDR2 SAAADI. Here the CDR3 reads CASGTSGRSYNEQFF. DNA for the CDR3: TGCGCCAGCGGGACTAGCGGGAGATCCTACAATGAGCAGTTCTTC.

This clone has just a few counts. This sequence joins TRBV7-2 and TRBJ2-7; D gene unclear. Germline values: CDR1 SGHTA, CDR2 FQGNSA. The CDR3 has 13 amino acids. Trimming removed 1 base at V and 6 bases at J, with 10 bases between. CDR3 in DNA: TGTGCCAGCAGCTTAGGCGGATTTGGCGAGCAGTACTTC. This translates into CASSLGGFGEQYF.

Of note for this clone: Germline is not matched at one junction end, which may reflect a read error. V gene TRBV19 combines with J gene TRBJ1-6, with 7 bases fitting TRBD1. Germline values: CDR1 LNHDA, CDR2 SQIVND (reference sequence). The CDR3 is made up of 17 amino acids. The CDR3 nucleotides are TGTGCCAGTAGGCACGGGACAGCGATTTCCTATTATTCACCCCTCCACTTT. Translated, it gives CASRHGTAISYYSPLHF.

The rearrangement links TRBV13 to TRBJ1-1, with D unclear. The CDR3 loop spans 15 amino acids. V was clipped by 0 bases and J by 5 bases, with 13 bases between them. Germline V CDR1 and CDR2: PRHDT, FYEKMQ (reference sequence). The CDR3 DNA sequence: TGTGCCAGCAGCTTAGGGGGAGGGAGAAATACTGAAGCTTTCTTT. Its translation: CASSLGGGRNTEAFF.

This chain joins TRBV5-4 and TRBJ2-7, with 8 bases fitting TRBD2. V was clipped by 4 bases and J by 6 bases; unmatched bases: 12. The length of the CDR3 is 15 residues. Germline V CDR1 and CDR2: SGHNT, YYREEE (reference sequence). The CDR3 loop reads CASSLMSGLASEQYF. CDR3 DNA sequence: TGTGCCAGCAGCCTCATGAGCGGACTAGCCTCCGAGCAGTACTTC.

The chain couples TRBV3-1 (or the pseudogene TRBV3-2) to TRBJ1-1, with D tentatively TRBD1 (6 bases). Germline V gene lookup returns CDR1 LGHDT and CDR2 YNNKEL (reference sequence). This CDR3 is built from 13 residues. The V end lost 8 bases, the J end lost 1 base, and 11 bases lay between the germline ends. This CDR3 is CASHLQGNTEAFF. The CDR3 DNA sequence: TGTGCCAGCCACCTACAGGGGAACACTGAAGCTTTCTTT.

The CDR3 DNA is TGTGCCAGCAGCCCCTGGATGCGGGAGGCAGGCACAGATACGCAGTATTTT. Translation: CASSPWMREAGTDTQYF. The gene calls are TRBV3-1 (or the pseudogene TRBV3-2) and TRBJ2-3, with 8 bases lining up with TRBD2. CDR1 is LGHDT and CDR2 is YNNKEL in the germline V gene (reference sequence). Trimming took 4 bases from V and 1 from J; bases not matched to a gene: 10. The CDR3 consists of 17 residues.

The J gene is TRBJ2-3, the V gene TRBV18, with D perhaps matching TRBD2 (6 bases). V was clipped by 3 bases and J by 1 base, with 11 bases between them. The CDR3 sequence is 15 residues long. Germline V lookup: CDR1 KGHSH, CDR2 LQKENI. The CDR3 DNA reads as TGTGCCAGCTCACCCCAGACGGGAGGCACAGATACGCAGTATTTT. As protein: CASSPQTGGTDTQYF.

The J gene is TRBJ2-4, the V gene TRBV19; D perhaps matches TRBD2 (6 bases). The CDR3 is made up of 13 amino acids. Germline CDR1 is LNHDA and CDR2 is SQIVND (reference sequence). V lost 4 bases and J 3 bases, leaving 7 bases between the germline ends. DNA of the CDR3: TGTGCCAGTAGTACCGGGGGCAAAAACATTCAGTACTTC. Its protein product is CASSTGGKNIQYF.

V is TRBV27 and J is TRBJ2-1; 10 nucleotides agree with TRBD2. V was clipped by 2 bases and J by 8 bases; unmatched bases: 6. Germline V gene sequence: CDR1 MNHEY, CDR2 SMNVEV (reference sequence). CDR3 size: 15 residues. CDR3 in DNA: TGTGCCAGCAGTTTACAGCGGGAGGGCCTCGATGAGCAGTTCTTC. Residues: CASSLQREGLDEQFF.

J is TRBJ2-1 and V is TRBV7-3, with unresolved D. CDR3 size: 15 residues. V lost 1 base and J lost 1, with 8 bases in between. Germline loops: CDR1 SGHTA, CDR2 FQGTGA. Here the CDR3 DNA reads TGTGCCAGCAGCTTAAACAGTCATTCCTACAATGAGCAGTTCTTC. Protein: CASSLNSHSYNEQFF. The variable domain in full, with the rest retrieved from reference TRBV7-3 and TRBJ2-1, is GAGVSQTPSNKVTEKGKYVELRCDPISGHTALYWYRQSLGQGPEFLIYFQGTGAADDSGLPNDRFFAVRPEGSVSTLKIQRTERGDSAVYLCASSLNSHSYNEQFFGPGTRLTVL.

CDR3 residues: CASSQEGGSMNTGELFF. The DNA for the CDR3 is TGCGCCAGCAGCCAAGAAGGGGGTAGCATGAACACCGGGGAGCTGTTTTTT. The V call is TRBV4-3, the J call TRBJ2-2, with D maybe TRBD1 (6 bases). CDR3 length equals 17 residues. Germline assignment: CDR1 LGHNA and CDR2 YSLEER. The V end was cut by 0 bases, the J end by 1 base, with 12 bases between.

The chain employs TRBV19 and TRBJ2-6; weak D call: TRBD2 (5 bases). The CDR3 length is 16 residues. V shed 6 bases and J shed 3 bases, with 15 bases lying between them. Germline CDR1 LNHDA, CDR2 SQIVND (reference sequence). The CDR3 DNA is TGTGCCAGTAGATTGAGGGTGGAAGGTGGGGCCAACGTCCTGACTTTC. Translation gives CASRLRVEGGANVLTF.

This clone was detected a few times. The chain carries TRBV7-9 and TRBJ1-2; a weak D match, TRBD1 (5 bases). Germline CDR1 and CDR2: SEHNR and FQNEAQ (reference sequence). Deletions cut 5 bases from V and 2 bases from J, with 12 bases between. The CDR3 contains 14 residues. Written as DNA, the CDR3 is TGTGCCAGCAGCGCCGACAGATGGAACTATGGCTACACCTTC. As protein: CASSADRWNYGYTF.

The chain has TRBV5-6 and TRBJ1-1; possible D gene TRBD1, 6 bases. The V end was cut by 5 bases, the J end by 9 bases, with 20 bases between. The germline V gene has CDR1 SGHDT and CDR2 YYEEEE. The CDR3 covers 14 residues. DNA of the CDR3: TGTGCCAGCAGTATTAGCGACAGGAATCGTAAAGCTTTCTTT. As protein: CASSISDRNRKAFF.